This record covers a single T cell receptor beta chain. Its antigen is as yet unknown. Trimming took 0 bases from V and 7 from J; bases not matched to a gene: 3. The CDR3 is 13 residues long. CDR1 is GTSNPN and CDR2 is SVGIG in the germline V gene (reference sequence). This sample is part of a study of cytomegalovirus exposure and HLA in healthy donors. Study at large: Earlier, 150 million to 200 million T cells were analyzed, and more than 100 million unique TCR beta sequences were found among them. Regarding the study as a whole: Reported results showed that the classifier diagnosed cytomegalovirus status with high specificity and sensitivity. Clonal expansion was found to be greater in HLA-associated TCR beta chains than in equally common others in a later analysis.

PCR involved 60 Vbeta and 13 Jbeta primers. Using immunoSEQ multiplex PCR, the repertoire was profiled, and TCRdb retains in-frame clones only, with some absent. The table shows under 200,000 clones, with approximately 72% occurring only once. Sequenced input: PBMCs. This sequence was found in a female donor in good health and CMV-seronegative. The chain couples TRBV30 to TRBJ2-1; 7 bases map to TRBD1. The CDR3 bases are TGTGCCTGGAGTGTTATACAGGGGAATGAGCAGTTCTTC. Protein: CAWSVIQGNEQFF.